Shown below are 21 T cell receptor beta chains from a single sample sequenced in a study of blood T cell repertoires in COVID-19 (dated by TCRdb to about 2020). The library came from the immunoSEQ multiplex PCR assay. Entries here come from immuneACCESS through TCRdb and include only in-frame sequences with V and J called. Some clones fail to appear in such tables; in the studies checked, an unresolved V gene covers under half of the shortfall, and the cause of the remainder is unknown. In all, the sample holds approximately 200,000 clones, and more than 85% of those were seen once. Less than 3.5% of the sample goes to the ten largest clones. Sequencing was done on a sample of peripheral blood. These receptors were obtained from a woman in her 30s with active or convalescent COVID-19.

The V and J genes are TRBV4-2 and TRBJ2-1; 8 positions agree with TRBD2. Looked up from germline, CDR1 is LGHNA and CDR2 is YNFKEQ. Trimming took 0 bases from V and 7 from J; bases not matched to a gene: 8. CDR3 length equals 16 residues. The CDR3 reads CASSQEPSGRSNEQFF. Written as DNA, the CDR3 is TGTGCCAGCAGCCAAGAACCCAGCGGGAGATCGAATGAGCAGTTCTTC.

The chain is built from TRBV19 and TRBJ2-7; TRBD2 is a possible D gene (6 bases). Germline CDR1 and CDR2: LNHDA and SQIVND (reference sequence). CDR3 length: 13 residues. With 3 bases removed from V and 6 bases from J, the gap between germline ends came to 12 bases. This chain's CDR3 is CASSIRQGGEQYF. In nucleotides, the CDR3 is TGTGCCAGTAGTATTAGGCAGGGAGGCGAGCAGTACTTC.

The chain joins TRBV6-6 to TRBJ1-5; TRBD1 might be the D (6 bases). The CDR3 totals 16 residues. Trimming stripped 2 bases from V and 5 bases from J, with 16 bases between. Looked up from germline, CDR1 is MNHNY and CDR2 is SVGAGI (reference sequence). DNA of the CDR3: TGTGCCAGCAGTTACCTGCAGGGGAAGAACGATCAGCCCCAGCATTTT. Its translation: CASSYLQGKNDQPQHF.

The chain uses TRBV2 and TRBJ1-2; the D gene is possibly TRBD1 (5 bases). Germline V gene data show CDR1 as SNHLY and CDR2 as FYNNEI. V was clipped by 8 bases and J by 6 bases, with 19 bases between them. The CDR3 covers 14 residues. The CDR3 DNA reads TGTGCCAGCCCATCCTACAGGAGGGGTGATGGCTACACCTTC. Protein product: CASPSYRRGDGYTF.

In DNA form, the CDR3 reads TGTGCCAGCAGTGACAGGCAGGGAGAGACCCAGTACTTC. Encoded protein: CASSDRQGETQYF. The V gene is TRBV6-4, the J gene TRBJ2-5; D may be TRBD1 (5 bases). The CDR3 is made up of 13 amino acids. V was clipped by 2 bases and J by 4 bases, with 8 bases between them. Germline loops: CDR1 MRHNA, CDR2 SNTAGT.

This rearrangement joins TRBV19 to TRBJ1-2; unclear D gene. Trimming removed 1 base from V and 4 bases from J, with 16 bases in between. The CDR3 is made up of 16 amino acids. The germline CDR1 and CDR2 sequences are LNHDA and SQIVND (reference sequence). CDR3 bases: TGTGCCAGTAGTATAGGCGTATATCTAGAACTCTATGGCTACACCTTC. Protein sequence: CASSIGVYLELYGYTF.

The chain employs TRBV9 and TRBJ2-1, with 11 bases lining up with TRBD2. Per the germline V gene, CDR1 is SGDLS and CDR2 is YYNGEE. This CDR3 has 15 amino acids. V was pared by 6 bases and J by 4 bases, with 6 bases of the junction left unmatched. In DNA, the CDR3 is TGTGCCAGCACCGCGGGACTAGCGGCTTACAATGAGCAGTTCTTC. Amino acids: CASTAGLAAYNEQFF. Based on the CDR3 plus reference TRBV9 and TRBJ2-1, the full variable domain is DSGVTQTPKHLITATGQRVTLRCSPRSGDLSVYWYQQSLDQGLQFLIQYYNGEERAKGNILERFSAQQFPDLHSELNLSSLELGDSALYFCASTAGLAAYNEQFFGPGTRLTVL.

The chain is built from TRBV4-1 and TRBJ2-1, with 10 bases that match TRBD2. Germline V gene lookup returns CDR1 MGHRA and CDR2 YSYEKL. The CDR3 sequence is 17 residues long. V lost 0 bases and J lost 8; bases outside the gene matches: 10. The CDR3 protein is CASSQETSGGAKYEQFF. CDR3 DNA sequence: TGCGCCAGCAGCCAAGAGACCAGCGGGGGGGCTAAGTATGAGCAGTTCTTC.

The CDR3 DNA reads TGTGCCAGTAGTACGGGACTTAGTAATTCACCCCTCCACTTT. Protein: CASSTGLSNSPLHF. The J gene is TRBJ1-6, the V gene TRBV19, with a possible D match to TRBD1 (5 bases). V was cut by 4 bases and J by 6 bases, with 10 bases left in between. CDR1 LNHDA and CDR2 SQIVND come from the germline V gene (reference sequence). The CDR3 is 14 residues long.

V is TRBV7-9 and J is TRBJ2-4; TRBD2 matches at 7 bases. In germline, CDR1 is SEHNR, CDR2 FQNEAQ (reference sequence). The CDR3 covers 19 residues. The trim removed 4 bases at V and 7 bases at J, leaving 22 bases unmatched. CDR3 coding DNA: TGTGCCAGCAGCTCCATAAGGCCTTCTTTGGGGGGGTTTTTGAACATTCAGTACTTC. It specifies CASSSIRPSLGGFLNIQYF. Full variable domain (rest looked up from reference TRBV7-9 and TRBJ2-4): DTGVSQNPRHKITKRGQNVTFRCDPISEHNRLYWYRQTLGQGPEFLTYFQNEAQLEKSRLLSDRFSAERPKGSFSTLEIQRTEQGDSAMYLCASSSIRPSLGGFLNIQYFGAGTRLSVL.

The chain links TRBV10-3 to TRBJ1-5; perhaps TRBD1 as D (5 bases). The CDR3 consists of 13 residues. CDR1 is ENHRY and CDR2 is SYGVKD in the germline V gene. Deletions cut 5 bases from V and 9 bases from J, with 14 bases between. The CDR3 DNA reads as TGTGCCATCAGTCCTGGAGGGGACCGGCCCCAGCATTTT. Translated: CAISPGGDRPQHF.

This clone has more than one count but fewer than ten. This chain links TRBV5-8 with TRBJ1-2; 8 positions match TRBD1. The germline V gene encodes CDR1 SGHTS and CDR2 YDEGEE. Trimming took 4 bases from V and 4 from J; bases not matched to a gene: 9. CDR3 length equals 15 residues. The CDR3 sequence is CASSPRTGKSYGYTF. CDR3 DNA sequence: TGTGCCAGCAGCCCGCGGACAGGGAAGAGCTATGGCTACACCTTC.

The chain recombines TRBV18 with TRBJ1-2, with TRBD1 matching over 10 bases. Germline CDR1 is KGHSH and CDR2 is LQKENI. Trimming cost V 5 bases and J 8 bases; bases outside gene matches: 23. The CDR3 sequence is 19 residues long. The CDR3 region has the DNA TGTGCCAGCTCATTGGGGCCCCCAACCGGGACAGGGGACTTTGCCGGCTACACCTTC. As protein: CASSLGPPTGTGDFAGYTF.

The V call is TRBV7-9, the J call TRBJ2-7, with unresolved D. V lost 1 base and J 0 bases, leaving 7 bases between the germline ends. The germline gives CDR1 SEHNR, CDR2 FQNEAQ (reference sequence). This CDR3 is built from 14 residues. DNA for the CDR3: TGTGCCAGCAGCTTAGAAGAGAGCTCCTACGAGCAGTACTTC. Translation: CASSLEESSYEQYF.

The V gene is TRBV18, the J gene TRBJ1-2; D ambiguous. Germline V gene data show CDR1 as KGHSH and CDR2 as LQKENI. The CDR3 is 14 residues long. The ends were cut back, 2 bases at V and 3 bases at J, with 10 bases in the middle. The CDR3 loop is CASSPNTLDYGYTF. In DNA, the CDR3 is TGTGCCAGCTCACCAAACACGTTGGACTATGGCTACACCTTC.

The genes are TRBV28 and TRBJ1-1; 7 positions match TRBD1. CDR1 and CDR2 (germline): MDHEN, SYDVKM. V gave up 3 bases and J gave up 1 base; unmatched junction bases: 5. The CDR3 is made up of 15 amino acids. CDR3 residues: CASSLGTASNTEAFF. For the CDR3, the DNA is TGTGCCAGCAGTTTGGGGACAGCTTCGAACACTGAAGCTTTCTTT.

This chain uses TRBV6-5 with TRBJ1-4; 10 bases map to TRBD1. CDR1 is MNHEY, CDR2 SVGAGI, per germline. The CDR3 has 14 amino acids. The V gene end was trimmed by 6 bases and the J gene end by 8 bases; junction bases not matched to a gene: 6. The CDR3: CASSKGQGKEKLFF. The CDR3 DNA follows: TGTGCCAGCAGCAAGGGACAGGGGAAGGAAAAACTGTTTTTT.

J is TRBJ2-1 and V is TRBV5-1; maybe TRBD2 (6 bases). The CDR3 totals 14 residues. Trimming took 0 bases from V and 9 from J, leaving 13 bases between them. The germline V gene encodes CDR1 SGHRS and CDR2 YFSETQ. The CDR3 loop reads CASSLGAGRSEQFF. The CDR3 nucleotides read TGCGCCAGCAGCTTGGGTGCAGGGAGGAGTGAGCAGTTCTTC.

The V gene is TRBV19, the J gene TRBJ1-5; 12 bases match TRBD1. V lost 2 bases to trimming and J lost 2 bases; unmatched junction nucleotides: 7. Germline CDR1 is LNHDA and CDR2 is SQIVND (reference sequence). CDR3 length: 18 amino acids. CDR3 protein: CASSIKGQGAWGNQPQHF. The DNA of the CDR3 is TGTGCCAGTAGTATAAAGGGACAGGGGGCATGGGGCAATCAGCCCCAGCATTTT.

The chain carries TRBV6-5 and TRBJ1-2; 8 bases match TRBD1. This CDR3 has 14 residues. CDR1 and CDR2 from the germline V gene are MNHEY and SVGAGI. V lost 7 bases, J lost 3 bases, and 7 bases stayed unmatched. This CDR3 reads CASTQQGGHYGYTF. CDR3 coding DNA: TGTGCCAGCACCCAACAGGGGGGACACTATGGCTACACCTTC.

This rearrangement joins TRBV15 to TRBJ1-2; D remains unclear. The CDR3 is made up of 13 amino acids. The germline gives CDR1 LNHNV, CDR2 YYDKDF (reference sequence). V lost 2 bases and J 4 bases, leaving 8 bases between the germline ends. The CDR3 DNA reads TGTGCCACCAGCAGATCCCATTCCTATGGCTACACCTTC. Translated: CATSRSHSYGYTF. Looking up the rest from reference TRBV15 and TRBJ1-2 gives the full variable domain: DAMVIQNPRYQVTQFGKPVTLSCSQTLNHNVMYWYQQKSSQAPKLLFHYYDKDFNNEADTPDNFQSRRPNTSFCFLDIRSPGLGDTAMYLCATSRSHSYGYTFGSGTRLTVV.